The 26 T cell receptor beta chains below all came from one sample that was sequenced in a study of blood T cell repertoires in COVID-19. Clones were sequenced by immunoSEQ multiplex PCR, and TCRdb holds only the in-frame ones, with some missing. Of 260,000 or so clones listed, over 75% are singletons. The material sequenced was peripheral blood. The source of these receptors is a human donor in a cohort sampled during active COVID-19.

This clone was found a few times. The CDR3 coding sequence is TGTGCCAGCAGCCAAGAGCAGGGATTATCCTACAATGAGCAGTTCTTC. Amino acids: CASSQEQGLSYNEQFF. The J gene is TRBJ2-1, the V gene TRBV4-2; D is perhaps TRBD1 (5 bases). Trimming left V 0 bases short and J 1 base short, with 10 bases between. CDR3 length: 16 amino acids. Germline assignment: CDR1 LGHNA and CDR2 YNFKEQ.

The rearrangement uses TRBV6-5 and TRBJ2-3; D might be TRBD2 (5 bases). Germline CDR1 and CDR2: MNHEY and SVGAGI. Trimming took off 3 bases at V and 0 bases at J, with 10 bases between the two ends. This CDR3 is built from 15 residues. CDR3 region: CASSYSRTSTDTQYF. The CDR3 DNA follows: TGTGCCAGCAGTTATTCGCGGACTAGCACAGATACGCAGTATTTT.

This rearrangement joins TRBV7-9 to TRBJ1-5, with D possibly TRBD1 on 5 matching bases. This CDR3 is 15 amino acids long. Trimming took 5 bases from V and 6 from J, leaving 17 bases between them. CDR1 and CDR2 (germline): SEHNR, FQNEAQ (reference sequence). CDR3: CASSLGGGYGQPQHF. The CDR3 bases are TGTGCCAGCAGCCTGGGGGGTGGATACGGTCAGCCCCAGCATTTT.

The chain employs TRBV5-6 and TRBJ2-2; maybe TRBD2 (6 bases). The ends were cut back, 5 bases at V and 6 bases at J, with 11 bases in the middle. The CDR3 consists of 13 residues. In germline, CDR1 is SGHDT, CDR2 YYEEEE. The CDR3 sequence is CASRRWDSGELFF. In nucleotides, the CDR3 is TGTGCCAGCAGAAGGTGGGACTCCGGGGAGCTGTTTTTT. Looking up the rest from reference TRBV5-6 and TRBJ2-2 gives the full variable domain: DAGVTQSPTHLIKTRGQQVTLRCSPKSGHDTVSWYQQALGQGPQFIFQYYEEEERQRGNFPDRFSGHQFPNYSSELNVNALLLGDSALYLCASRRWDSGELFFGEGSRLTVL.

The V gene is TRBV4-3, the J gene TRBJ1-4; 8 nucleotides agree with TRBD1. The CDR3 covers 15 residues. Germline CDR1 is LGHNA and CDR2 is YSLEER. V trimming: 0 bases; J trimming: 7 bases; junction bases outside the gene matches: 4. The CDR3 DNA is TGCGCCAGCAGCCAAGAAAGAACAGGGGGTGAAAAACTGTTTTTT. Translated: CASSQERTGGEKLFF.

The chain joins TRBV2 to TRBJ2-7, with 8 bases identical to TRBD1. This CDR3 contains 15 residues. V shed 6 bases, J shed 0 bases, and the junction held 7 bases outside the gene matches. Germline CDR1 SNHLY, CDR2 FYNNEI. CDR3 DNA: TGTGCCAGCAGCGGGGGACAGGCGACCTCCTACGAGCAGTACTTC. It codes for CASSGGQATSYEQYF.

The V and J genes are TRBV7-3 and TRBJ2-6; 8 bases are a match to TRBD1. Germline V CDR1 and CDR2: SGHTA, FQGTGA. V lost 6 bases to trimming and J lost 0 bases; unmatched junction nucleotides: 7. The CDR3 runs to 17 residues. The CDR3 nucleotides are TGTGCCAGCAGTAAGGGACAGGTTTACTCTGGGGCCAACGTCCTGACTTTC. It yields the protein CASSKGQVYSGANVLTF.

This clone was picked up a small number of times. The genes are TRBV5-4 and TRBJ2-2; 7 bases line up with TRBD2. Germline loops: CDR1 SGHNT, CDR2 YYREEE (reference sequence). The length of the CDR3 is 16 residues. The ends lost 0 bases at V and 2 bases at J; junction bases unmatched: 4. CDR3 nucleotide sequence: TGTGCCAGCAGCTTGGGGAGCGGGAAAAACACCGGGGAGCTGTTTTTT. Encoded protein: CASSLGSGKNTGELFF.

The rearrangement uses TRBV9 and TRBJ1-1, with 8 positions matching TRBD1. V shed 3 bases, J shed 10 bases, and the junction held 14 bases outside the gene matches. Germline CDR1 is SGDLS and CDR2 is YYNGEE. This CDR3 has 15 residues. Here the CDR3 reads CASSASSGGLRGAFF. The CDR3 region has the DNA TGTGCCAGCAGCGCAAGCTCAGGGGGCTTAAGGGGAGCTTTCTTT.

The chain couples TRBV10-1 to TRBJ2-3, with 12 bases fitting TRBD2. The length of the CDR3 is 16 residues. Germline loops: CDR1 WNHNN, CDR2 SYGVQD (reference sequence). V dropped 6 bases and J dropped 3; count of bases not matched to a gene: 7. The CDR3 spells CASSPPTSGGTDTQYF. The CDR3 DNA is TGCGCCAGCAGCCCCCCGACTAGCGGGGGAACAGATACGCAGTATTTT.

This clone showed up just a few times. The rearrangement uses TRBV11-2 and TRBJ1-4; D unresolved. V lost 1 base, J lost 0 bases, and 9 bases lay in between. The V gene's germline CDR1 is SGHAT and CDR2 FQNNGV. The CDR3 is 16 residues long. The DNA of the CDR3 is TGTGCCAGCAGCTTAGTTCCGGGAGCAACTAATGAAAAACTGTTTTTT. It yields the protein CASSLVPGATNEKLFF.

V gene TRBV2 combines with J gene TRBJ2-7; 11 bases are a match to TRBD1. The CDR3 is made up of 15 amino acids. The germline CDR1 and CDR2 sequences are SNHLY and FYNNEI. V gave up 9 bases and J gave up 7 bases; unmatched junction bases: 14. The CDR3 protein is CASARTGTGGWEQYF. DNA for the CDR3: TGTGCCAGTGCACGGACCGGGACAGGGGGATGGGAGCAGTACTTC.

As regards this clone: This could be a read error, since a much larger clone is one nucleotide away. The chain employs TRBV6-5 and TRBJ2-2, with 12 bases lining up with TRBD2. The CDR3 has 14 residues. V lost 6 bases, J lost 4 bases, and 0 bases stayed unmatched. Germline CDR1 reads MNHEY; CDR2 reads SVGAGI. The CDR3, as DNA: TGTGCCAGCAGGGGACTAGCGGGCACCGGGGAGCTGTTTTTT. Translation: CASRGLAGTGELFF.

The chain carries TRBV7-8 and TRBJ1-3; D is undetermined. The CDR3 spans 17 residues. Germline assignment: CDR1 SGHVS and CDR2 FQNEAQ. The V end was cut by 1 base, the J end by 0 bases, with 13 bases between. The CDR3 reads CASSLVPRLNSGNTIYF. In nucleotides, the CDR3 is TGTGCCAGCAGCTTAGTCCCGAGGCTGAACTCTGGAAACACCATATATTTT.

This chain connects TRBV6-5 to TRBJ1-4, with 9 bases matching TRBD1. Germline lookup yields CDR1 MNHEY and CDR2 SVGAGI. The CDR3 covers 14 residues. The V segment lost 6 bases and the J segment 10 bases; nucleotides outside the gene matches: 9. CDR3 sequence reads: CASRSTGGGGKLFF. The CDR3 region has the DNA TGTGCCAGCAGGTCGACAGGGGGAGGGGGAAAACTGTTTTTT.

This clone has a handful of counts. Here the CDR3 DNA reads TGTGCCAGCAGCTTCCGGGTGTCCTCTAATGAAAAACTGTTTTTT. Its protein product is CASSFRVSSNEKLFF. This chain joins TRBV5-6 and TRBJ1-4, with D hard to call. Trimming took 2 bases from V and 3 from J, leaving 11 bases between them. From germline, CDR1 is SGHDT and CDR2 YYEEEE. The CDR3 consists of 15 residues.

This clone has just one count. The V call is TRBV19, the J call TRBJ1-5; D is uncertain. This CDR3 has 13 amino acids. Trimming removed 3 bases from V and 2 bases from J, with 5 bases in between. Germline V lookup: CDR1 LNHDA, CDR2 SQIVND (reference sequence). The CDR3 loop reads CASSISGNQPQHF. As DNA, the CDR3 is TGTGCCAGTAGTATTAGTGGCAATCAGCCCCAGCATTTT.

This chain links TRBV5-1 with TRBJ2-3; the match to TRBD2 covers 9 bases. Germline V gives CDR1 SGHRS, CDR2 YFSETQ. The trim removed 4 bases at V and 10 bases at J, leaving 13 bases unmatched. The CDR3 has 15 residues. The CDR3 DNA sequence: TGCGCCAGCAGCCCCCTAGGGCTAGCGGGGTGGGCGCAGTATTTT. As protein: CASSPLGLAGWAQYF.

This clone was seen once. This chain joins TRBV2 and TRBJ2-3, with TRBD2 as a possible D gene (5 bases). V gave up 4 bases and J gave up 3 bases, with 8 bases separating them. There are 13 residues in the CDR3. The germline V gene has CDR1 SNHLY and CDR2 FYNNEI. In DNA form, the CDR3 reads TGTGCCAGCAGTGGGTTAGCGACAGATACGCAGTATTTT. As protein: CASSGLATDTQYF.

The rearrangement uses TRBV28 and TRBJ1-1; D not certain. Trimming took off 4 bases at V and 4 bases at J, with 19 bases between the two ends. The CDR3 loop spans 16 amino acids. Per the germline V gene, CDR1 is MDHEN and CDR2 is SYDVKM. CDR3 region: CASSSTNGILGTEAFF. CDR3 bases: TGTGCCAGCAGTTCTACCAACGGGATTTTGGGCACTGAAGCTTTCTTT. The complete variable domain, with remaining parts taken from reference TRBV28 and TRBJ1-1, reads DVKVTQSSRYLVKRTGEKVFLECVQDMDHENMFWYRQDPGLGLRLIYFSYDVKMKEKGDIPEGYSVSREKKERFSLILESASTNQTSMYLCASSSTNGILGTEAFFGQGTRLTVV.

In DNA form, the CDR3 reads TGTGCCAGCTCACCGATACAGGGCCGCTCCTACAATGAGCAGTTCTTC. As protein: CASSPIQGRSYNEQFF. This chain connects TRBV18 to TRBJ2-1, with D possibly matching TRBD1 (6 bases). The length of the CDR3 is 16 residues. V lost 3 bases to trimming and J lost 0 bases, with 12 bases between them. Germline assignment: CDR1 KGHSH and CDR2 LQKENI.

This chain connects TRBV7-8 to TRBJ1-5, with no clear D. Trimming cost V 4 bases and J 0 bases, with 22 bases left between them. Germline V gene lookup returns CDR1 SGHVS and CDR2 FQNEAQ. This CDR3 is built from 19 residues. This CDR3 reads CASSWRSAASHGSNQPQHF. The CDR3 region has the DNA TGTGCCAGCAGCTGGAGATCGGCTGCCAGCCACGGTAGCAATCAGCCCCAGCATTTT.

V and J are TRBV3-1 (or the pseudogene TRBV3-2) and TRBJ1-3, with 7 bases lining up with TRBD1. Trimming took 4 bases from V and 0 from J; bases not matched to a gene: 3. The germline V gene has CDR1 LGHDT and CDR2 YNNKEL (reference sequence). The CDR3 is 15 residues long. CDR3 in amino acids: CASSPGQHSGNTIYF. The CDR3 DNA sequence: TGTGCCAGCAGCCCGGGACAGCACTCTGGAAACACCATATATTTT.

The chain recombines TRBV4-3 with TRBJ1-6; D unresolved. Per the germline V gene, CDR1 is LGHNA and CDR2 is YSLEER. CDR3 length equals 15 residues. V lost 4 bases to trimming and J lost 10 bases, with 17 bases between them. The CDR3 DNA reads as TGCGCCAGCAGCCGGTGGGCAGGTGACGAATCACCCCTCCACTTT. The encoded protein is CASSRWAGDESPLHF.

The CDR3 reads CASSLAAGGGQFF. In nucleotides, the CDR3 is TGTGCCAGCAGCTTAGCGGCGGGAGGGGGGCAGTTCTTC. This sequence joins TRBV7-9 and TRBJ2-1, with 9 nucleotides matching TRBD2. The CDR3 has 13 residues. V dropped 0 bases and J dropped 12; count of bases not matched to a gene: 3. Per the germline V gene, CDR1 is SEHNR and CDR2 is FQNEAQ (reference sequence).

CDR3 loop: CASSVRTSGRGATDTQYF. CDR3 nucleotide sequence: TGTGCCAGTAGTGTCCGGACTAGCGGGAGGGGGGCGACAGATACGCAGTATTTT. This rearrangement joins TRBV19 to TRBJ2-3; 15 bases map to TRBD2. The CDR3 has 18 amino acids. V gave up 5 bases and J gave up 3 bases; unmatched junction bases: 9. Germline CDR1 reads LNHDA; CDR2 reads SQIVND (reference sequence).